This T cell receptor (beta chain) stems from a study of blood T cell repertoires in COVID-19. CDR1 and CDR2 (germline): SGHTA, FQGTGA. The junction had 4 bases not matched to a gene; V was cut back by 2 bases and J by 3 bases. The CDR3 is 16 residues long. Enrolled during active infection, Seattle patients were then followed longitudinally. Measured with immunoSEQ multiplex PCR; TCRdb has only the in-frame clones, and not every one. Of approximately 400,000 clones listed, approximately 88% are singletons. Sequencing was performed on peripheral blood. The source is a woman aged 45-65 years with COVID-19, enrolled during active disease. The chain couples TRBV7-3 to TRBJ2-1; TRBD2 aligns across 10 bases. The CDR3 DNA reads as TGTGCCAGCAGCTTACTAGCGGGGGCCCTCTACAATGAGCAGTTCTTC. Amino acid sequence: CASSLLAGALYNEQFF.